These T cell receptor beta chains were read from a single sample in a study of cytomegalovirus exposure and HLA in healthy donors. The repertoire was sequenced with immunoSEQ multiplex PCR; TCRdb's copy has only in-frame clones and lacks some. Here the sample table reports under 70,000 clones. Sequencing used PBMCs. The receptors were gathered from a woman between 18 and 29 years old in good health and CMV-seronegative. The CDR3 runs from the conserved cysteine through the conserved F or W. D genes are given only for firm matches. The size of a clone is reported for some rows only, either as once, few or many, or as a class for expanded clones.

clone size	V gene	J gene	D gene	CDR3 protein	CDR3 DNA
NA	TRBV6-5	TRBJ2-5	TRBD1	CASSRQGALGETQYF	TGTGCCAGCTCTCGACAGGGGGCGTTAGGAGAGACCCAGTACTTC
NA	TRBV4-1	TRBJ1-4	TRBD1	CASSPGGSGGGEKLFF	TGCGCCAGCAGCCCCGGGGGCTCAGGGGGCGGTGAAAAACTGTTTTTT
NA	TRBV6-1	TRBJ2-7	TRBD1	CASRLRTGGLIEQYF	TGTGCCAGCAGACTCAGGACAGGGGGCTTAATCGAGCAGTACTTC
NA	TRBV15	TRBJ1-6	NA	CATSRANSPLHF	TGTGCCACCAGCAGGGCCAATTCACCCCTCCACTTT
NA	TRBV20-1	TRBJ1-1	NA	CSARRTEAFF	TGCAGTGCTAGACGGACTGAAGCTTTCTTT
NA	TRBV10-1	TRBJ2-2	NA	CASRRNRAVGELFF	TGCGCCAGCAGACGTAACAGGGCAGTCGGGGAGCTGTTTTTT
NA	TRBV9	TRBJ1-5	NA	CASSVGGARGEPQHF	TGTGCCAGCAGCGTAGGAGGCGCCAGGGGAGAGCCCCAGCATTTT
NA	TRBV4-1	TRBJ1-1	NA	CASSLHRTVNTEDFF	TGCGCCAGCAGCCTTCACAGGACAGTGAACACTGAAGATTTCTTT
NA	TRBV5-1	TRBJ2-7	TRBD2	CASGNPPGLATYEQYF	TGCGCCAGCGGCAACCCGCCGGGACTAGCGACCTACGAGCAGTACTTC
NA	TRBV5-1	TRBJ2-7	NA	CASSTLSTSYEQYF	TGCGCCAGCTCCACCCTGAGTACCTCCTACGAGCAGTACTTC
medium-sized	TRBV6-1	TRBJ1-5	TRBD1	CASGGGQGHQPQHF	TGTGCCAGCGGGGGGGGACAGGGGCATCAGCCCCAGCATTTT
NA	TRBV5-4	TRBJ1-1	TRBD1	CASRKRDRGMNTEAFF	TGTGCCAGCAGGAAGAGGGACAGGGGGATGAACACTGAAGCTTTCTTT
NA	TRBV27	TRBJ1-2	NA	CASSLLEGSGYTF	TGTGCCAGCAGTTTACTCGAGGGCTCTGGCTACACCTTC
NA	TRBV28	TRBJ1-2	NA	CASRSGESYGYTF	TGTGCCAGCCGCTCAGGGGAAAGCTATGGCTACACCTTC
NA	TRBV6-5	TRBJ2-3	TRBD1	CASRGGTGVPDTQYF	TGTGCCAGCAGGGGCGGGACAGGGGTCCCAGATACGCAGTATTTT
NA	TRBV12-2	TRBJ2-7	NA	CASRLPEYEQYF	TGTGCAAGTCGCTTACCCGAGTACGAGCAGTACTTC
NA	TRBV5-1	TRBJ2-1	TRBD2	CASVGGTSGYNEQFF	TGCGCCAGCGTCGGAGGGACTAGCGGGTACAATGAGCAGTTCTTC
NA	TRBV5-1	TRBJ2-1	TRBD2	CASSLKRDLTYNEQFF	TGCGCCAGCAGCTTGAAGCGGGACCTCACCTACAATGAGCAGTTCTTC
NA	TRBV9	TRBJ2-3	NA	CASSVGYSDTQYF	TGTGCCAGCAGCGTAGGTTACTCAGATACGCAGTATTTT
NA	TRBV12-5	TRBJ2-7	TRBD2	CASGFPRGGRGEQYF	TGTGCTAGTGGTTTCCCGCGCGGGGGTCGTGGGGAGCAGTACTTC
NA	TRBV28	TRBJ1-2	NA	CASTLGQDYGYTF	TGTGCCAGCACCTTGGGGCAGGACTATGGCTACACCTTC
NA	TRBV5-4	TRBJ2-2	TRBD2	CASSRTSGSNTGELFF	TGTGCCAGCAGCCGGACTAGCGGATCGAACACCGGGGAGCTGTTTTTT
NA	TRBV10-3	TRBJ2-5	TRBD1	CAISATPQDRGETQYF	TGTGCCATCAGCGCCACCCCCCAGGACAGGGGGGAGACCCAGTACTTC
NA	TRBV5-4	TRBJ2-7	NA	CASSRQDGGPYEQYF	TGTGCCAGCAGCCGGCAGGACGGGGGACCCTACGAGCAGTACTTC
NA	TRBV28	TRBJ1-1	NA	CASGGLNTEAFF	TGTGCCAGCGGGGGCCTGAACACTGAAGCTTTCTTT
NA	TRBV29-1	TRBJ2-7	TRBD2	CSARGLTNYEQYF	TGCAGCGCAAGGGGACTAACAAACTACGAGCAGTACTTC
NA	TRBV29-1	TRBJ2-3	NA	CSVEDLWEDRTSTDTQYF	TGCAGCGTTGAAGATCTTTGGGAAGACAGGACTAGCACAGATACGCAGTATTTT
NA	TRBV29-1	TRBJ2-7	TRBD2	CSVSAWAGRVQYF	TGCAGCGTTTCGGCCTGGGCAGGGAGGGTGCAGTACTTC
NA	TRBV5-1	TRBJ2-3	NA	CASSLVRDGGTDTQYF	TGCGCCAGCAGCTTAGTGCGGGATGGGGGCACAGATACGCAGTATTTT
NA	TRBV7-9	TRBJ1-2	NA	CASSFAGVYGYTF	TGTGCCAGCAGCTTCGCAGGGGTTTATGGCTACACCTTC
NA	TRBV30	TRBJ1-4	NA	CAWSVQGTNEKLFF	TGTGCCTGGAGTGTACAGGGAACTAATGAAAAACTGTTTTTT
NA	TRBV4-2	TRBJ2-3	TRBD2	CASTPRTSGSGGDTQYF	TGTGCCAGCACCCCGAGGACTAGCGGGAGCGGGGGGGATACGCAGTATTTT
NA	TRBV13	TRBJ2-7	NA	CASSFGKSTFYEQYF	TGTGCCAGCAGCTTCGGGAAATCCACCTTCTACGAGCAGTACTTC
NA	TRBV18	TRBJ2-3	NA	CASSPPGLSTDTQYF	TGTGCCAGCTCACCGCCGGGACTCTCCACTGATACGCAGTATTTT
NA	TRBV6-4	TRBJ1-1	TRBD1	CASSVTGGGTEAFF	TGTGCCAGCAGTGTGACAGGGGGTGGAACTGAAGCTTTCTTT
NA	TRBV5-5	TRBJ1-2	NA	CASSSSPNYGYTF	TGTGCCAGCAGCTCATCCCCTAACTATGGCTACACCTTC
NA	TRBV6-1	TRBJ1-5	TRBD1	CATTTGAISNQPQHF	TGTGCCACTACGACAGGGGCGATTAGCAATCAGCCCCAGCATTTT
NA	TRBV5-1	TRBJ2-7	NA	CASSHIPGREQYF	TGCGCCAGCAGTCACATCCCGGGGAGAGAGCAGTACTTC
NA	TRBV2	TRBJ2-3	TRBD2	CASSGSGSPDTQYF	TGTGCCAGCAGTGGTAGCGGGAGTCCAGATACGCAGTATTTT
NA	TRBV2	TRBJ2-7	TRBD1	CASQGDRGYEQYF	TGTGCCAGCCAAGGGGACAGGGGATACGAGCAGTACTTC
NA	TRBV5-4	TRBJ2-5	NA	CASSAPASRETQYF	TGTGCCAGCAGCGCGCCAGCGTCTCGGGAGACCCAGTACTTC
NA	TRBV6-5	TRBJ2-1	NA	CASTNYNRNEQFF	TGTGCCAGCACCAACTATAACCGTAATGAGCAGTTCTTC
NA	TRBV6-1	TRBJ1-2	TRBD1	CASSDRGYGYTF	TGTGCCAGCAGCGACAGGGGCTATGGCTACACCTTC
NA	TRBV30	TRBJ1-1	NA	CAWMAPGENTEAFF	TGTGCCTGGATGGCACCAGGGGAAAACACTGAAGCTTTCTTT
NA	TRBV5-1	TRBJ2-7	TRBD2	CASSALASGSSYEQYF	TGCGCCAGCAGCGCCCTTGCTAGCGGTAGCTCCTACGAGCAGTACTTC
NA	TRBV19	TRBJ2-7	NA	CASSMTGERSYEQYF	TGTGCCAGTAGTATGACGGGAGAGCGTAGCTACGAGCAGTACTTC
NA	TRBV10-2	TRBJ1-2	NA	CASSERPPLPGGYTF	TGCGCCAGCAGTGAACGTCCCCCGCTCCCAGGGGGCTACACCTTC
NA	TRBV5-1	TRBJ2-3	TRBD2	CASSSRTSGALNTQYF	TGCGCCAGCAGCTCTCGGACTAGCGGGGCCCTCAATACGCAGTATTTT
NA	TRBV5-1	TRBJ2-5	NA	CASSLEAGNQETQYF	TGCGCCAGCAGCTTAGAGGCAGGGAACCAAGAGACCCAGTACTTC
NA	TRBV29-1	TRBJ1-1	NA	CSVEATILGAFF	TGCAGCGTTGAAGCGACAATCTTAGGAGCTTTCTTT
NA	TRBV21-1	TRBJ1-5	NA	CASSKGEWVEWRDNQPQHF	TGTGCCAGCAGCAAAGGGGAATGGGTCGAGTGGAGGGACAATCAGCCCCAGCATTTT
NA	TRBV5-1	TRBJ1-6	NA	CASSLAEDSPLHF	TGCGCCAGCAGCTTGGCCGAGGATTCACCCCTCCACTTT
NA	TRBV6-1	TRBJ1-6	TRBD1	CASIRDRGDSPLHF	TGTGCCAGCATAAGAGACAGGGGCGATTCACCCCTCCACTTT
NA	TRBV2	TRBJ1-1	TRBD1	CASSVIGGGSTEAFF	TGTGCCAGCAGTGTAATAGGGGGCGGCAGCACTGAAGCTTTCTTT
NA	TRBV9	TRBJ1-1	TRBD1	CASSVGDRTEAFF	TGTGCCAGCAGCGTAGGGGACAGAACTGAAGCTTTCTTT
NA	TRBV5-1	TRBJ1-3	NA	CASSLAGDGNTIYF	TGCGCCAGCAGCTTGGCAGGGGATGGAAACACCATATATTTT
NA	TRBV5-1	TRBJ2-1	NA	CASSFASLSYNEQFF	TGCGCCAGCAGCTTTGCTAGCCTCTCCTACAATGAGCAGTTCTTC
NA	TRBV6-4	TRBJ1-1	NA	CASSDSTGNTEAFF	TGTGCCAGCAGTGACTCGACAGGGAACACTGAAGCTTTCTTT